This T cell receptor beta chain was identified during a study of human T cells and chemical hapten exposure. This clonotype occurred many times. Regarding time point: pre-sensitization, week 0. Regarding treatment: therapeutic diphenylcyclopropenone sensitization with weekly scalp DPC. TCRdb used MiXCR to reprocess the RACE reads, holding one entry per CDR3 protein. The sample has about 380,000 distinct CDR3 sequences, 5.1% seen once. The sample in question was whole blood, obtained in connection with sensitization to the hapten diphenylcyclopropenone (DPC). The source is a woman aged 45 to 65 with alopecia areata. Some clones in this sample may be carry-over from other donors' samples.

CDR3 coding DNA: TGCGCCAGCAGCCCGGGCCGGGCTATGTACAATGAGCAGTTCTTC. It is translated as CASSPGRAMYNEQFF. This chain uses TRBV4-3 with TRBJ2-1, with D unresolved. Germline CDR1 reads LGHNA; CDR2 reads YSLEER. V dropped 4 bases and J dropped 4 bases, with 14 bases sitting between them. The CDR3 length is 15 residues.